This entry lists 30 T cell receptor beta chains sequenced from one sample in a study of blood T cell repertoires in COVID-19. Profiled with immunoSEQ multiplex PCR; TCRdb holds only in-frame clones, not every one. The sample consists of tens of thousands of clones, roughly 86% of them appearing once. Sequenced input: peripheral blood. The receptor source for this set is a man over 45 with active or convalescent COVID-19.

This chain joins TRBV10-1 and TRBJ1-5; D is perhaps TRBD1 (6 bases). The CDR3 loop spans 13 amino acids. From germline, CDR1 is WNHNN and CDR2 SYGVQD (reference sequence). V gave up 6 bases and J gave up 6 bases, with 12 bases separating them. CDR3 DNA sequence: TGCGCCAGCAGCGAAACAGGGAGTCAGCCCCAGCATTTT. Protein sequence: CASSETGSQPQHF.

The gene calls are TRBV5-1 and TRBJ2-2, with 8 bases fitting TRBD2. Per germline, CDR1 SGHRS and CDR2 YFSETQ. J lost 4 bases, V lost 9 bases, and 2 bases had no gene match. The CDR3 is 12 amino acids. CDR3 sequence reads: CATGLATGELFF. CDR3 coding DNA: TGCGCCACCGGACTAGCCACCGGGGAGCTGTTTTTT.

The gene calls are TRBV5-1 and TRBJ1-4; D gene ambiguous. CDR3 length: 14 amino acids. Looked up from germline, CDR1 is SGHRS and CDR2 is YFSETQ. V was cut by 2 bases and J by 5 bases, with 10 bases left in between. CDR3 in DNA: TGCGCCAGCAGCTTTGAACAACCGAATGAAAAACTGTTTTTT. Protein: CASSFEQPNEKLFF.

The V call is TRBV27, the J call TRBJ2-3, with 8 bases matching TRBD1. The CDR3 runs 14 residues. V was pared by 2 bases and J by 7 bases, with 5 bases of the junction left unmatched. Per germline, CDR1 MNHEY and CDR2 SMNVEV (reference sequence). The CDR3 DNA is TGTGCCAGCAGTTTAATGCAGGGGGCAAATACGCAGTATTTT. It yields the protein CASSLMQGANTQYF.

As regards this clone: One junction end does not reproduce the germline sequence, and a read error may be involved. V usage is TRBV4-3 and J usage is TRBJ2-1; 11 bases line up with TRBD2. The CDR3 loop spans 16 amino acids. Germline V CDR1 and CDR2: LGHNA, YSLEER. This chain's CDR3 is CASSQVGLAEYSEQFF. CDR3 nucleotide sequence: TGCGCCAGCAGCCAAGTGGGACTAGCGGAGTACAGTGAGCAGTTCTTC.

The genes are TRBV6-2 or TRBV6-3 and TRBJ2-7; D ambiguous. This CDR3 region has 13 residues. The germline V gene has CDR1 MNHEY and CDR2 SVGEGT. V lost 3 bases and J lost 2, with 8 bases in between. CDR3 sequence reads: CASSYGQTYEQYF. In DNA form, the CDR3 reads TGTGCCAGCAGTTATGGGCAGACCTACGAGCAGTACTTC.

This chain uses TRBV7-2 with TRBJ2-3; 12 nucleotides line up with TRBD2. Germline CDR1 and CDR2: SGHTA and FQGNSA. V trimming: 6 bases; J trimming: 2 bases; junction bases outside the gene matches: 6. The CDR3 loop spans 16 amino acids. CDR3 bases: TGTGCCAGCAGACTAGCGGGGGGTCTTAACACAGATACGCAGTATTTT. This codes for CASRLAGGLNTDTQYF.

The chain has TRBV6-5 and TRBJ2-3; 7 positions agree with TRBD1. The germline CDR1 and CDR2 sequences are MNHEY and SVGAGI. The V gene end was trimmed by 10 bases and the J gene end by 5 bases; junction bases not matched to a gene: 9. The CDR3 runs 13 residues. In nucleotides, the CDR3 is TGTGCCACCACGACAGGGCGTGTAGATACGCAGTATTTT. Its protein product is CATTTGRVDTQYF.

This clone appeared a single time. This sequence joins TRBV28 and TRBJ1-1; TRBD1 matches at 8 bases. The germline V gene has CDR1 MDHEN and CDR2 SYDVKM. With 9 bases clipped from V and 0 bases from J, the junction kept 6 bases outside the gene matches. This CDR3 region has 14 residues. The DNA of the CDR3 is TGTGCCAGTTGGACAGGGCCCATGAACACTGAAGCTTTCTTT. Translated: CASWTGPMNTEAFF.

The chain uses TRBV28 and TRBJ1-6; 7 bases match TRBD1. V was clipped by 2 bases and J by 7 bases; unmatched bases: 8. CDR3 length: 16 amino acids. CDR1 and CDR2 (germline): MDHEN, SYDVKM. For the CDR3, the DNA is TGTGCCAGCAGTTTAGTAAAGGGACAGAAGAATTCACCCCTCCACTTT. Protein sequence: CASSLVKGQKNSPLHF.

The chain uses TRBV7-9 and TRBJ2-2; TRBD2 might be the D (7 bases). V gave up 4 bases and J gave up 1 base, with 13 bases separating them. The germline CDR1 and CDR2 sequences are SEHNR and FQNEAQ (reference sequence). CDR3 length: 16 amino acids. This CDR3 reads CASSSTGGLNTGELFF. In DNA form, the CDR3 reads TGTGCCAGCAGCTCTACCGGGGGGCTGAACACCGGGGAGCTGTTTTTT.

V gene TRBV5-1 combines with J gene TRBJ2-1; D is perhaps TRBD2 (5 bases). The CDR3 contains 13 residues. The V end was cut by 3 bases, the J end by 7 bases, with 11 bases between. Germline CDR1 is SGHRS and CDR2 is YFSETQ. The CDR3 DNA reads TGCGCCAGCAGCTCCGGGATCGGGAATGAGCAGTTCTTC. It specifies CASSSGIGNEQFF. The variable domain in full, completed from reference TRBV5-1 and TRBJ2-1, reads KAGVTQTPRYLIKTRGQQVTLSCSPISGHRSVSWYQQTPGQGLQFLFEYFSETQRNKGNFPGRFSGRQFSNSRSEMNVSTLELGDSALYLCASSSGIGNEQFFGPGTRLTVL.

The rearrangement uses TRBV19 and TRBJ1-5; 9 nucleotides agree with TRBD1. Losses at the gene ends were 6 bases for V and 1 base for J; bases not matched to a gene: 4. The CDR3 spans 15 residues. Germline lookup yields CDR1 LNHDA and CDR2 SQIVND (reference sequence). CDR3 sequence reads: CASSLGQGSNQPQHF. In DNA, the CDR3 is TGTGCCAGTAGCCTGGGACAGGGCAGCAATCAGCCCCAGCATTTT.

The sample holds one count of this clone. V is TRBV7-9 and J is TRBJ2-7; TRBD2 agrees at 9 bases. Germline-derived CDR1 and CDR2 are SEHNR and FQNEAQ (reference sequence). After removal of 1 base from V and 6 bases from J, the junction contained 10 bases not matched to a gene. The CDR3 is 16 amino acids. Written as DNA, the CDR3 is TGTGCCAGCAGCTTAGAGGTGGCGGGGGGGTCCACCGAGCAGTACTTC. As protein: CASSLEVAGGSTEQYF.

The genes are TRBV6-5 and TRBJ2-2; D is perhaps TRBD1 (6 bases). CDR1 and CDR2 from the germline V gene are MNHEY and SVGAGI. V shed 6 bases and J shed 1 base, with 6 bases lying between them. The length of the CDR3 is 13 residues. The CDR3 DNA reads as TGTGCCAGCAGGGACAGGAACACCGGGGAGCTGTTTTTT. Translated, it gives CASRDRNTGELFF.

This chain joins TRBV28 and TRBJ2-3, with 9 bases lining up with TRBD2. Germline CDR1 MDHEN, CDR2 SYDVKM. V was clipped by 7 bases and J by 3 bases; unmatched bases: 5. This CDR3 is built from 14 residues. In nucleotides, the CDR3 is TGTGCCAGCACTGGAGCGGGGGGTACAGATACGCAGTATTTT. The encoded protein is CASTGAGGTDTQYF.

The V call is TRBV6-1, the J call TRBJ1-2; 10 nucleotides agree with TRBD1. Trimming took 2 bases from V and 4 from J; bases not matched to a gene: 22. The CDR3 runs to 21 residues. The germline CDR1 and CDR2 sequences are MNHNS and SASEGT. CDR3 residues: CASSEPPSHRDRGNSGYGYTF. In nucleotides, the CDR3 is TGTGCCAGCAGTGAACCTCCTTCACACCGGGACAGGGGCAATTCCGGCTATGGCTACACCTTC.

The chain recombines TRBV5-1 with TRBJ2-3; 9 bases map to TRBD1. This CDR3 is 15 amino acids long. Germline V gene sequence: CDR1 SGHRS, CDR2 YFSETQ. V gave up 5 bases and J gave up 0 bases; unmatched junction bases: 4. In DNA, the CDR3 is TGCGCCAGCAGAGACAGGGGGGATAGCACAGATACGCAGTATTTT. As protein: CASRDRGDSTDTQYF. Looking up the rest from reference TRBV5-1 and TRBJ2-3 gives the full variable domain: KAGVTQTPRYLIKTRGQQVTLSCSPISGHRSVSWYQQTPGQGLQFLFEYFSETQRNKGNFPGRFSGRQFSNSRSEMNVSTLELGDSALYLCASRDRGDSTDTQYFGPGTRLTVL.

The V gene is TRBV5-1, the J gene TRBJ2-1; 7 nucleotides align to TRBD2. CDR1 SGHRS and CDR2 YFSETQ come from the germline V gene. The CDR3 is 15 amino acids. The V gene end was trimmed by 0 bases and the J gene end by 0 bases; junction bases not matched to a gene: 0. This chain's CDR3 is CASSLGGGSYNEQFF. CDR3 DNA sequence: TGCGCCAGCAGCTTGGGCGGGGGCTCCTACAATGAGCAGTTCTTC.

V is TRBV19 and J is TRBJ2-3, with 7 nucleotides matching TRBD1. V gave up 5 bases and J gave up 2 bases; unmatched junction bases: 10. Germline V lookup: CDR1 LNHDA, CDR2 SQIVND (reference sequence). The CDR3 runs 16 residues. The CDR3 loop is CASSLGQPSLTDTQYF. For the CDR3, the DNA is TGTGCCAGTAGTCTGGGACAGCCCTCTCTCACAGATACGCAGTATTTT. Full variable domain (remainder filled in from reference TRBV19 and TRBJ2-3): DGGITQSPKYLFRKEGQNVTLSCEQNLNHDAMYWYRQDPGQGLRLIYYSQIVNDFQKGDIAEGYSVSREKKESFPLTVTSAQKNPTAFYLCASSLGQPSLTDTQYFGPGTRLTVL.

As regards this clone: The same CDR3 also results from other DNA sequences found in this sample. V usage is TRBV18 and J usage is TRBJ2-5; 7 bases map to TRBD1. The trim removed 3 bases at V and 3 bases at J, leaving 1 base unmatched. CDR1 and CDR2 (germline): KGHSH, LQKENI. CDR3 length: 13 amino acids. The CDR3 DNA reads as TGTGCCAGCTCACCGGGGACAGAAGAGACCCAGTACTTC. Its translation: CASSPGTEETQYF. Drawing the rest from reference TRBV18 and TRBJ2-5, the complete variable domain is NAGVMQNPRHLVRRRGQEARLRCSPMKGHSHVYWYRQLPEEGLKFMVYLQKENIIDESGMPKERFSAEFPKEGPSILRIQQVVRGDSAAYFCASSPGTEETQYFGPGTRLLVL.

The genes are TRBV27 and TRBJ2-7; 7 bases are a match to TRBD2. CDR1 MNHEY and CDR2 SMNVEV come from the germline V gene (reference sequence). V lost 0 bases to trimming and J lost 3 bases; unmatched junction nucleotides: 2. The CDR3 spans 14 residues. The CDR3 spells CASSLSRDYYEQYV. As DNA, the CDR3 is TGTGCCAGCAGTTTATCTCGGGACTACTACGAGCAGTACGTC.

The J gene is TRBJ1-1, the V gene TRBV28; D gene ambiguous. Trimming took off 5 bases at V and 0 bases at J, with 19 bases between the two ends. This CDR3 has 17 residues. CDR1 is MDHEN and CDR2 is SYDVKM in the germline V gene. The CDR3 spells CASSPSRFSSLNTEAFF. CDR3 bases: TGTGCCAGCAGTCCGTCGAGGTTCAGTTCATTGAACACTGAAGCTTTCTTT.

The chain joins TRBV7-2 to TRBJ2-7, with 7 positions matching TRBD1. The CDR3 runs 14 residues. J was trimmed by 2 bases and V by 5 bases; bases with no gene match: 6. Per the germline V gene, CDR1 is SGHTA and CDR2 is FQGNSA. Here the CDR3 DNA reads TGTGCCAGCAGCAGGGACAGCCTTGCCTACGAGCAGTACTTC. Its translation is CASSRDSLAYEQYF.

The CDR3 reads CASSPSRGGTDTQYF. CDR3 DNA sequence: TGTGCCAGCAGTCCTTCACGGGGGGGGACAGATACGCAGTATTTT. The V and J genes are TRBV6-4 and TRBJ2-3; 8 bases are a match to TRBD2. Germline CDR1 and CDR2: MRHNA and SNTAGT. V lost 5 bases, J lost 3 bases, and 7 bases stayed unmatched. This CDR3 is built from 15 residues.

The rearrangement links TRBV19 to TRBJ2-5; D is possibly TRBD1 (5 bases). Germline V CDR1 and CDR2: LNHDA, SQIVND (reference sequence). The CDR3 contains 16 residues. V lost 5 bases to trimming and J lost 1 base, with 17 bases between them. CDR3 loop: CASSLSWQGIQETQYF. In DNA form, the CDR3 reads TGTGCCAGTAGTCTCTCGTGGCAGGGAATCCAAGAGACCCAGTACTTC. Full variable domain (rest looked up from reference TRBV19 and TRBJ2-5): DGGITQSPKYLFRKEGQNVTLSCEQNLNHDAMYWYRQDPGQGLRLIYYSQIVNDFQKGDIAEGYSVSREKKESFPLTVTSAQKNPTAFYLCASSLSWQGIQETQYFGPGTRLLVL.

V gene TRBV28 combines with J gene TRBJ1-2; 7 bases line up with TRBD1. CDR3 length: 15 amino acids. Germline V gene lookup returns CDR1 MDHEN and CDR2 SYDVKM. The trim removed 4 bases at V and 5 bases at J, leaving 10 bases unmatched. As DNA, the CDR3 is TGTGCCAGCAGTTACGAAGACAGGGAAGGTTATGGCTACACCTTC. Translating gives CASSYEDREGYGYTF.

The chain has TRBV2 and TRBJ1-2; D is uncertain. In germline, CDR1 is SNHLY, CDR2 FYNNEI. Trimming took 2 bases from V and 4 from J, leaving 5 bases between them. The CDR3 has 12 residues. The CDR3 sequence: CASSESGYGYTF. CDR3 nucleotides: TGTGCCAGCAGTGAATCGGGCTATGGCTACACCTTC.

The chain couples TRBV10-3 to TRBJ2-6; D unresolved. Per germline, CDR1 ENHRY and CDR2 SYGVKD. CDR3 length: 16 amino acids. V was trimmed by 0 bases and J by 1 base, leaving 7 bases between them. The CDR3 region is CAISESATSGANVLTF. CDR3 coding DNA: TGTGCCATCAGTGAGTCGGCCACGTCTGGGGCCAACGTCCTGACTTTC.

The chain links TRBV19 to TRBJ1-5, with D hard to call. CDR3 length: 17 amino acids. Germline values: CDR1 LNHDA, CDR2 SQIVND (reference sequence). Trimming shortened V by 3 bases and J by 0 bases, and 15 bases separated the two germline ends. CDR3 DNA sequence: TGTGCCAGTAGTATCCCCCCTAGAGCAGATAGCAATCAGCCCCAGCATTTT. Translation gives CASSIPPRADSNQPQHF.